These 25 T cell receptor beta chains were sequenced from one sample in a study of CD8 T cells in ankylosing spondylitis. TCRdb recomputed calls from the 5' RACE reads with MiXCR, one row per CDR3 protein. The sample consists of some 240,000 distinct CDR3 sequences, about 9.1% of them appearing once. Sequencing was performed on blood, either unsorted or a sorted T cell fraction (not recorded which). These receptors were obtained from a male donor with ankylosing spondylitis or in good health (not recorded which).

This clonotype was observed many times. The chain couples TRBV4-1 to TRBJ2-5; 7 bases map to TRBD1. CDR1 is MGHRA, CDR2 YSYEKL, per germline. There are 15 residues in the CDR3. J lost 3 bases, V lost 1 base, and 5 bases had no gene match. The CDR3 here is CASSQAGTAKETQYF. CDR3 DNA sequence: TGCGCCAGCAGCCAAGCGGGGACAGCTAAAGAGACCCAGTACTTC.

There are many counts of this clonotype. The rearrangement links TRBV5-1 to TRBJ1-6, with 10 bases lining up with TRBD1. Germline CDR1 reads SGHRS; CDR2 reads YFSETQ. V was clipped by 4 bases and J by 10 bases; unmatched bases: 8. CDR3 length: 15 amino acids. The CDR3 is CASSQDRGVGSPLHF. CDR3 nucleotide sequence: TGCGCCAGCAGCCAGGACAGGGGGGTTGGATCACCCCTCCACTTT. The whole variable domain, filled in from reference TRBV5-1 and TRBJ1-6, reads KAGVTQTPRYLIKTRGQQVTLSCSPISGHRSVSWYQQTPGQGLQFLFEYFSETQRNKGNFPGRFSGRQFSNSRSEMNVSTLELGDSALYLCASSQDRGVGSPLHFGNGTRLTVT.

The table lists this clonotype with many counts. The CDR3 DNA reads as TGCAGCGTTGAAGTGGACACTGAAGCTTTCTTT. Its translation is CSVEVDTEAFF. The chain uses TRBV29-1 and TRBJ1-1; no definite D call. The V gene's germline CDR1 is SQVTM and CDR2 ANQGSEA. The V end lost 1 base, the J end lost 3 bases, and 3 bases lay between the germline ends. CDR3 length: 11 residues.

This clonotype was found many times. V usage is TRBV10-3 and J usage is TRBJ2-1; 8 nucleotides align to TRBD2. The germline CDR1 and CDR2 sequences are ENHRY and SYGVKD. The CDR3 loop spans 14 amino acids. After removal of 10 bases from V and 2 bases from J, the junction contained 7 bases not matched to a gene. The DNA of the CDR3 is TGTGCCACGGACGGGGGGGCGGCCTACAATGAGCAGTTCTTC. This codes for CATDGGAAYNEQFF.

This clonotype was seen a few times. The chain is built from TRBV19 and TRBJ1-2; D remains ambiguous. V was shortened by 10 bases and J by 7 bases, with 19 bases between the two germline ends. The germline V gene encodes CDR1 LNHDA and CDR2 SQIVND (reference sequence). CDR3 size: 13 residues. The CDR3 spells CATSATGFVGYTF. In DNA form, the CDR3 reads TGTGCCACTTCAGCCACCGGGTTTGTTGGCTACACCTTC.

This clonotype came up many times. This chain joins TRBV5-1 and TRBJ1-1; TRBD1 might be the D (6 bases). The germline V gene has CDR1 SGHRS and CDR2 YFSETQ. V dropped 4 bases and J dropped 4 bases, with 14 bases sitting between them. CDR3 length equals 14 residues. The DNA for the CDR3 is TGCGCCAGCAGCCGGGGGCCTGGGAGCACTGAAGCTTTCTTT. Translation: CASSRGPGSTEAFF.

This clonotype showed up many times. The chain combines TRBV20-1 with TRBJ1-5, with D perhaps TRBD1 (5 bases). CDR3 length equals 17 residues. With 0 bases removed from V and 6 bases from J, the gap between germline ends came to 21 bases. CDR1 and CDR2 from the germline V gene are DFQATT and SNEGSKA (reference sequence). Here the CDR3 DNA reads TGCAGTGCTAGAGATTGGAAGGGAGGGGTCACAGGTCAGCCCCAGCATTTT. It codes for CSARDWKGGVTGQPQHF.

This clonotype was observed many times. CDR3 in DNA: TGCGCCAGCAGCCCCGGGGGCATCGGTAATGAGCAGTTCTTC. Translation: CASSPGGIGNEQFF. The chain employs TRBV5-1 and TRBJ2-1, with D perhaps TRBD1 or TRBD2 (6 bases each). The CDR3 runs 14 residues. CDR1 is SGHRS and CDR2 is YFSETQ in the germline V gene. The V gene lost 4 bases and the J gene lost 7 bases, with 15 bases spanning the gap.

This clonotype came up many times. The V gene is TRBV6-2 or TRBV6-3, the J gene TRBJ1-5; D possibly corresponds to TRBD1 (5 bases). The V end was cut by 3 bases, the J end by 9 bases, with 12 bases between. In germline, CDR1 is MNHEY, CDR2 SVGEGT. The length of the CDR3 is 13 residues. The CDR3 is CASSYVRDAPQHF. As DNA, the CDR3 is TGTGCCAGCAGTTATGTCAGGGATGCGCCCCAGCATTTT.

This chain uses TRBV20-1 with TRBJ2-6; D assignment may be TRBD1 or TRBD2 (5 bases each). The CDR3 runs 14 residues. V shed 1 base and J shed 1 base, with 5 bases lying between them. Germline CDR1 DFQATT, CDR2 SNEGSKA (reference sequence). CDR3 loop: CSARGGSGANVLTF. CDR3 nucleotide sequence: TGCAGTGCTAGAGGGGGGTCTGGGGCCAACGTCCTGACTTTC.

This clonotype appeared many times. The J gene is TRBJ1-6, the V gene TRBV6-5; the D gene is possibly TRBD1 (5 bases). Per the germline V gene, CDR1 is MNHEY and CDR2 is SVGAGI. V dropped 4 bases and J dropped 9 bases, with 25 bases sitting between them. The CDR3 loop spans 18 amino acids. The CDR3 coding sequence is TGTGCCAGCAGTTCTTCTTTTCGCCGGGACCGCGGATTTTCACCCCTCCACTTT. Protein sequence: CASSSSFRRDRGFSPLHF.

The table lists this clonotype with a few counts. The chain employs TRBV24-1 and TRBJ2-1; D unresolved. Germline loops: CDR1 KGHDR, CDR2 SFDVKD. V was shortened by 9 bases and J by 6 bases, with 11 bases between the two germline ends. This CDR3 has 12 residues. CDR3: CATASGRNEQFF. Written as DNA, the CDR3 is TGTGCCACCGCATCGGGCCGCAATGAGCAGTTCTTC.

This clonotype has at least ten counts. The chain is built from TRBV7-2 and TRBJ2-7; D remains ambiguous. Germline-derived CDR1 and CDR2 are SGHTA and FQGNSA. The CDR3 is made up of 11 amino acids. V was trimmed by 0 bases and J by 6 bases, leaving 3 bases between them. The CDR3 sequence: CASSLAREQYF. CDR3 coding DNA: TGTGCCAGCAGCTTAGCTCGCGAGCAGTACTTC.

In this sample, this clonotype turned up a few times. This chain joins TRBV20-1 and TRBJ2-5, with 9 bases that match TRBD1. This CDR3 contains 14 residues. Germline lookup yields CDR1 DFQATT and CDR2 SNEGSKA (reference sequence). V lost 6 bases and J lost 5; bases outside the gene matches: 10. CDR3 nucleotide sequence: TGCAGTGCCATCCCGGGACAGGGTACCGAGACCCAGTACTTC. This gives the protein CSAIPGQGTETQYF.

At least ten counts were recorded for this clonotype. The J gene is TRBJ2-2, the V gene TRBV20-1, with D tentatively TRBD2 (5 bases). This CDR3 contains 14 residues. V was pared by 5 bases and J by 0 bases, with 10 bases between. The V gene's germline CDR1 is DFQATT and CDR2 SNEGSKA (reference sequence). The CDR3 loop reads CSARLAANTGELFF. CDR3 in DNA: TGCAGTGCTCGGCTAGCCGCGAACACCGGGGAGCTGTTTTTT.

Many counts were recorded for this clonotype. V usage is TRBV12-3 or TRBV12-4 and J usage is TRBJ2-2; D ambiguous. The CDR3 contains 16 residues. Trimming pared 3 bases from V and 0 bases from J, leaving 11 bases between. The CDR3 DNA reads TGTGCCAGCAGTTTGCTCGGTAACACGAACACCGGGGAGCTGTTTTTT. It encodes CASSLLGNTNTGELFF.

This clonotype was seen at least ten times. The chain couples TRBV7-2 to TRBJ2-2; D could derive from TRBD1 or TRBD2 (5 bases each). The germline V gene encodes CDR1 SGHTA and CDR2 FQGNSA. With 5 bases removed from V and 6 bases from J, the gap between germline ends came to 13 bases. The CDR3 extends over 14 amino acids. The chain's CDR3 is CASSAHGGAGELFF. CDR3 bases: TGTGCCAGCAGCGCGCATGGGGGTGCCGGGGAGCTGTTTTTT. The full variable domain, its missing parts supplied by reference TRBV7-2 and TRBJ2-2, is GAGVSQSPSNKVTEKGKDVELRCDPISGHTALYWYRQSLGQGLEFLIYFQGNSAPDKSGLPSDRFSAERTGGSVSTLTIQRTQQEDSAVYLCASSAHGGAGELFFGEGSRLTVL.

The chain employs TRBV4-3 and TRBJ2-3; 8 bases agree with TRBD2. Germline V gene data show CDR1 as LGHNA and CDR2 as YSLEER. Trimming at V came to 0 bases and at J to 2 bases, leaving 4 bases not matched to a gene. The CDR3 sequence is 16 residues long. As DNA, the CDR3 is TGCGCCAGCAGCCAAGAGCCAGCGGGGGTCACAGATACGCAGTATTTT. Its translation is CASSQEPAGVTDTQYF.

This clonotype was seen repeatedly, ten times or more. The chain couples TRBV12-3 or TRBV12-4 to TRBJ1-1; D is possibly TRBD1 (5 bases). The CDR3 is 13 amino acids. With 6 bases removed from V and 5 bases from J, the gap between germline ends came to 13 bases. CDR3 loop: CASSPVKGTEAFF. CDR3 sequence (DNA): TGTGCCAGCAGCCCCGTCAAGGGGACTGAAGCTTTCTTT.

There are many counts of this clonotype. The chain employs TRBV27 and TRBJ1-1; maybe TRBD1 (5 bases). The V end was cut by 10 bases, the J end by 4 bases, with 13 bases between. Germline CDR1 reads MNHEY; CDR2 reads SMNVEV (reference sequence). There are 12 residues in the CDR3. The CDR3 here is CATRGWGTEAFF. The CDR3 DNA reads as TGTGCCACCCGGGGCTGGGGCACTGAAGCTTTCTTT.

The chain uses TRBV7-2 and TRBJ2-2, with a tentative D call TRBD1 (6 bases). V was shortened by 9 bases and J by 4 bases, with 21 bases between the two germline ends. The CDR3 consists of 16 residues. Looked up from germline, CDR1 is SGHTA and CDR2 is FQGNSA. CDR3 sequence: CARRQAGAGPTGELFF. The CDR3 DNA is TGTGCCAGACGACAGGCCGGGGCTGGCCCCACCGGGGAGCTGTTTTTT.

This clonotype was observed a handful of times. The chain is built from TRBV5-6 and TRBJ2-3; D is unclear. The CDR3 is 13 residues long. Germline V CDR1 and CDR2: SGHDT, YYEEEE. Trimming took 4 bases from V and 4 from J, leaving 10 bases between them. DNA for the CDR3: TGTGCCAGCAGCCCCTTAGGCGCAGATACGCAGTATTTT. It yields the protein CASSPLGADTQYF.

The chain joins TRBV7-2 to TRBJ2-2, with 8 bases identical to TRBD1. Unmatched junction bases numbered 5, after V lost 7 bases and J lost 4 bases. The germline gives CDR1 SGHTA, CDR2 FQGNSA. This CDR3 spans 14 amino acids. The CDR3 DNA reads TGTGCCAGCAACTACAGGGGGAGCACCGGGGAGCTGTTTTTT. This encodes CASNYRGSTGELFF.

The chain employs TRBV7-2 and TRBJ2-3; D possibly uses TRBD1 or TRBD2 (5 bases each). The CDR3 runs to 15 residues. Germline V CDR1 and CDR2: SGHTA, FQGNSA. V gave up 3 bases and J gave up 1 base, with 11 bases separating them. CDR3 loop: CASSLGVRGTDTQYF. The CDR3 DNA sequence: TGTGCCAGCAGCTTGGGAGTCAGGGGCACAGATACGCAGTATTTT.

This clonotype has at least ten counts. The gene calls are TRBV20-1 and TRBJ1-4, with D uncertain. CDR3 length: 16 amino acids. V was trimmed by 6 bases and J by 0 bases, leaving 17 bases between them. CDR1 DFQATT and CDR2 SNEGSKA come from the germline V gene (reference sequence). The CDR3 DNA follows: TGCAGTGCAAGGACTGGTCGGGGAACAACTAATGAAAAACTGTTTTTT. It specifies CSARTGRGTTNEKLFF.